This is a list of T cell receptor beta chains from one sample in a study of identical twins. TCRdb fed the 5' RACE reads into MiXCR, producing one record per CDR3 protein. The repertoire holds about 1.7 million distinct CDR3 sequences, with 25% to 35% as singletons. Material: cord blood. Every receptor here comes from a newborn girl in good health. Both conserved end residues are part of each CDR3. The D gene is left open where the match is weak. Not all rows give a size; the values are once, few, many and, for expanded clones, a class.

d_call	j_call	v_call	cdr3_length	clone_size	cdr3_aa	cdr3_nt
NA	TRBJ1-2	TRBV20-1	12	many	CSALRGDYGYTF	TGCAGTGCTCTTAGGGGGGACTATGGCTACACCTTC
NA	TRBJ2-7	TRBV18	13	few	CASSPRVGVEQYF	TGTGCCAGCTCACCACGGGTAGGGGTCGAGCAGTACTTC
NA	TRBJ2-1	TRBV20-1	13	few	CSARAWTYNEQFF	TGCAGTGCTAGAGCATGGACGTACAATGAGCAGTTCTTC
TRBD1	TRBJ1-4	TRBV2	13	few	CAGRDRGQEKLFF	TGTGCCGGAAGGGACAGGGGGCAAGAAAAACTGTTTTTT
NA	TRBJ2-1	TRBV12-3/TRBV12-4	13	few	CASSSRGLNEQFF	TGTGCCAGCAGCTCTCGCGGATTGAATGAGCAGTTCTTC
TRBD1	TRBJ2-7	TRBV27	15	NA	CASSLSRDRGYEQYF	TGTGCCAGCAGTTTAAGCCGGGACAGGGGCTACGAGCAGTACTTC
NA	TRBJ1-1	TRBV4-1	15	NA	CASSQEPFVHTEAFF	TGCGCCAGCAGCCAAGAGCCCTTTGTTCACACTGAAGCTTTCTTT
NA	TRBJ2-4	TRBV7-2	14	NA	CASSLGTPVNIQYF	TGTGCCAGCAGCTTAGGGACTCCGGTGAACATTCAGTACTTC
NA	TRBJ2-2	TRBV3-1	18	few	CASSQVGGGHSGTGELFF	TGTGCCAGCAGCCAAGTTGGTGGGGGACACTCGGGCACCGGGGAGCTGTTTTTT
TRBD2	TRBJ2-7	TRBV7-9	14	few	CASTLSGTFYEQYF	TGTGCCAGCACTCTTAGCGGGACGTTCTACGAGCAGTACTTC
NA	TRBJ2-7	TRBV2	13	many	CASLGDSHHEQYF	TGTGCCAGCTTAGGTGACAGTCACCACGAGCAGTACTTC
TRBD1	TRBJ1-5	TRBV20-1	15	NA	CSAPQTGANNQPQHF	TGCAGTGCACCTCAGACAGGGGCGAACAATCAGCCCCAGCATTTT
NA	TRBJ2-5	TRBV7-9	15	NA	CASSLFVPLGREQYF	TGTGCCAGCAGCTTGTTCGTTCCTTTGGGTCGTGAGCAGTACTTC
NA	TRBJ1-1	TRBV20-1	13	NA	CSAEGVGRTEAFF	TGCAGTGCTGAGGGGGTAGGGCGGACTGAAGCTTTCTTT
NA	TRBJ1-2	TRBV6-5	14	NA	CASSPMGGGKGYTF	TGTGCCAGCAGCCCTATGGGGGGGGGCAAGGGCTACACCTTC
NA	TRBJ2-5	TRBV6-2/TRBV6-3	15	NA	CASTTTAGYRETQYF	TGTGCCAGCACCACCACGGCAGGGTATAGGGAGACCCAGTACTTC
NA	TRBJ1-1	TRBV4-2	14	NA	CASSQETGPAEAFF	TGTGCCAGCAGCCAGGAGACAGGACCGGCTGAAGCTTTCTTT
TRBD1	TRBJ2-5	TRBV7-2	15	NA	CASSLDRGDMDEQYF	TGTGCCAGCAGCTTAGACAGGGGGGATATGGATGAGCAGTACTTC
NA	TRBJ2-1	TRBV20-1	10	NA	CSASETEQFF	TGCAGTGCTAGTGAGACTGAGCAGTTCTTC
NA	TRBJ2-2	TRBV11-2	12	few	CASHYGLGELFF	TGTGCCAGCCATTACGGGCTCGGGGAGCTGTTTTTT
NA	TRBJ2-3	TRBV5-1	16	NA	CASSWGAGTDADTQYF	TGCGCCAGCAGCTGGGGTGCGGGGACAGATGCAGATACGCAGTATTTT
TRBD1	TRBJ2-7	TRBV6-6	17	NA	CASSYLRGTGRSYEQYF	TGTGCCAGCAGTTACTTGAGGGGGACAGGGCGGTCCTACGAGCAGTACTTC
NA	TRBJ1-2	TRBV12-3/TRBV12-4	23	NA	CASSPDTNQPQHFGDGTGDGYTF	NA
TRBD1	TRBJ2-7	TRBV5-1	14	many	CASSSRDRAYEQYF	TGTGCCAGCAGTTCAAGGGACAGGGCCTACGAGCAGTACTTC
TRBD2	TRBJ2-3	TRBV20-1	16	few	CSASAGGSTSTDTQYF	TGCAGTGCTAGCGCGGGGGGGAGCACTAGCACAGATACGCAGTATTTT
NA	TRBJ1-1	TRBV29-1	14	NA	CSAEGYRRNTEAFF	TGCAGCGCTGAGGGTTATAGACGGAACACTGAAGCTTTCTTT
NA	TRBJ2-1	TRBV4-1	14	few	CASSQDSSSNEQFF	TGCGCCAGCAGCCAAGATTCTAGCAGCAATGAGCAGTTCTTC
TRBD1	TRBJ2-1	TRBV11-2	15	NA	CASSRAGGARNEQFF	TGTGCCAGCAGCCGAGCAGGGGGCGCGAGAAATGAGCAGTTCTTC
NA	TRBJ2-1	TRBV3-1	16	few	CATSPPGGPSYNEQFF	TGTGCCACTTCCCCCCCCGGGGGGCCCTCCTACAATGAGCAGTTCTTC